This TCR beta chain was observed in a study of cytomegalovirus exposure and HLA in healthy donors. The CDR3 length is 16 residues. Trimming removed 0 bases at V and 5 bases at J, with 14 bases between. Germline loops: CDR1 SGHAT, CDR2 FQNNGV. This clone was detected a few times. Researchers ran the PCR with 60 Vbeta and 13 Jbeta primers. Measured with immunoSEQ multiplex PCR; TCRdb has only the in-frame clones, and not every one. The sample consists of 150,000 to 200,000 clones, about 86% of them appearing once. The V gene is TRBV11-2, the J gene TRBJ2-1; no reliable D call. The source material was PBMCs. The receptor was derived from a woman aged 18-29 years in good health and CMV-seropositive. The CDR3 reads CASSLDVFSVDNEQFF. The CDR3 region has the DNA TGTGCCAGCAGCTTAGATGTCTTTTCGGTCGACAATGAGCAGTTCTTC. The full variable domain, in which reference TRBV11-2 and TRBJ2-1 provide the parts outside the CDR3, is EAGVAQSPRYKIIEKRQSVAFWCNPISGHATLYWYQQILGQGPKLLIQFQNNGVVDDSQLPKDRFSAERLKGVDSTLKIQPAKLEDSAVYLCASSLDVFSVDNEQFFGPGTRLTVL.